This passage covers 8 T cell receptor beta chains from one sample sequenced in a study of T cell responses to AZD1222 COVID-19 vaccine. Measured with immunoSEQ multiplex PCR; TCRdb has only the in-frame clones, and not every one. The table has about 75,000 clones, roughly 84% seen once; the top ten hold 18%. Source: peripheral blood, taken 28 days after the second AZD1222 dose. These receptors were obtained from an adult who received the AZD1222 COVID-19 vaccine.

Comment on this clone: The junction does not match germline at one end; this may be a read error. The rearrangement links TRBV7-7 to TRBJ1-4, with D possibly matching TRBD1 (6 bases). Germline CDR1 is SSHAT and CDR2 is FNYEAQ (reference sequence). The CDR3 contains 12 residues. CDR3 protein: CASSWGHEKLFF. The CDR3 DNA is TGTGCTAGCAGCTGGGGACACGAAAAACTGTTTTTT.

J is TRBJ2-5 and V is TRBV30; D is perhaps TRBD2 (6 bases). There are 14 residues in the CDR3. The germline V gene encodes CDR1 GTSNPN and CDR2 SVGIG (reference sequence). V shed 2 bases and J shed 4 bases, with 14 bases lying between them. CDR3 nucleotide sequence: TGTGCCTGGAGTAGGAGGACTATCCTAGAGACCCAGTACTTC. Translating it yields CAWSRRTILETQYF.

V usage is TRBV11-2 and J usage is TRBJ2-1, with 10 bases fitting TRBD2. The CDR3 sequence is 15 residues long. CDR1 is SGHAT and CDR2 is FQNNGV in the germline V gene. Germline trimming cut 5 bases from V and 6 bases from J; bases unmatched to any gene: 7. Here the CDR3 reads CASSNQRGGRNEQFF. In DNA, the CDR3 is TGTGCCAGCAGCAACCAGCGGGGGGGCCGCAATGAGCAGTTCTTC.

CDR3 in amino acids: CAWGPGGINQPQHF. Written as DNA, the CDR3 is TGTGCCTGGGGCCCCGGAGGGATCAATCAGCCCCAGCATTTT. The chain recombines TRBV30 with TRBJ1-5; D remains unclear. CDR1 and CDR2 from the germline V gene are GTSNPN and SVGIG (reference sequence). This CDR3 is 14 amino acids long. Trimming stripped 5 bases from V and 3 bases from J, with 14 bases between.

The chain is built from TRBV2 and TRBJ1-1, with D possibly matching TRBD1 (5 bases). CDR1 SNHLY and CDR2 FYNNEI come from the germline V gene. The V and J ends lost 6 bases and 1 base respectively, with 9 bases between them. The CDR3 totals 13 residues. The CDR3 here is CASSADRNTEAFF. The CDR3 bases are TGTGCCAGCAGCGCAGACAGGAACACTGAAGCTTTCTTT.

This chain joins TRBV7-2 and TRBJ2-1; the match to TRBD2 covers 11 bases. The junction had 5 bases not matched to a gene; V was cut back by 11 bases and J by 8 bases. Germline V CDR1 and CDR2: SGHTA, FQGNSA. The CDR3 contains 12 residues. The chain's CDR3 is CAGSGGAYEQFF. Here the CDR3 DNA reads TGTGCCGGTAGCGGGGGGGCGTATGAGCAGTTCTTC.

The chain joins TRBV7-9 to TRBJ2-7; TRBD1 is a possible D gene (6 bases). The CDR3 spans 18 residues. The V end lost 3 bases, the J end lost 3 bases, and 24 bases lay between the germline ends. Looked up from germline, CDR1 is SEHNR and CDR2 is FQNEAQ (reference sequence). DNA of the CDR3: TGTGCCAGCAGCTTCTATTCATTTCGGCAGGGGCTAGACTACGAGCAGTACTTC. Protein product: CASSFYSFRQGLDYEQYF. Looking up the rest from reference TRBV7-9 and TRBJ2-7 gives the full variable domain: DTGVSQNPRHKITKRGQNVTFRCDPISEHNRLYWYRQTLGQGPEFLTYFQNEAQLEKSRLLSDRFSAERPKGSFSTLEIQRTEQGDSAMYLCASSFYSFRQGLDYEQYFGPGTRLTVT.

The chain carries TRBV5-8 and TRBJ2-7; D is uncertain. The CDR3 extends over 14 amino acids. Germline CDR1 SGHTS, CDR2 YDEGEE. Trimming pared 1 base from V and 3 bases from J, leaving 11 bases between. DNA for the CDR3: TGTGCCAGCAGCTTGCTCCGCCCTTACTACGAGCAGTACTTC. Translated, it gives CASSLLRPYYEQYF.